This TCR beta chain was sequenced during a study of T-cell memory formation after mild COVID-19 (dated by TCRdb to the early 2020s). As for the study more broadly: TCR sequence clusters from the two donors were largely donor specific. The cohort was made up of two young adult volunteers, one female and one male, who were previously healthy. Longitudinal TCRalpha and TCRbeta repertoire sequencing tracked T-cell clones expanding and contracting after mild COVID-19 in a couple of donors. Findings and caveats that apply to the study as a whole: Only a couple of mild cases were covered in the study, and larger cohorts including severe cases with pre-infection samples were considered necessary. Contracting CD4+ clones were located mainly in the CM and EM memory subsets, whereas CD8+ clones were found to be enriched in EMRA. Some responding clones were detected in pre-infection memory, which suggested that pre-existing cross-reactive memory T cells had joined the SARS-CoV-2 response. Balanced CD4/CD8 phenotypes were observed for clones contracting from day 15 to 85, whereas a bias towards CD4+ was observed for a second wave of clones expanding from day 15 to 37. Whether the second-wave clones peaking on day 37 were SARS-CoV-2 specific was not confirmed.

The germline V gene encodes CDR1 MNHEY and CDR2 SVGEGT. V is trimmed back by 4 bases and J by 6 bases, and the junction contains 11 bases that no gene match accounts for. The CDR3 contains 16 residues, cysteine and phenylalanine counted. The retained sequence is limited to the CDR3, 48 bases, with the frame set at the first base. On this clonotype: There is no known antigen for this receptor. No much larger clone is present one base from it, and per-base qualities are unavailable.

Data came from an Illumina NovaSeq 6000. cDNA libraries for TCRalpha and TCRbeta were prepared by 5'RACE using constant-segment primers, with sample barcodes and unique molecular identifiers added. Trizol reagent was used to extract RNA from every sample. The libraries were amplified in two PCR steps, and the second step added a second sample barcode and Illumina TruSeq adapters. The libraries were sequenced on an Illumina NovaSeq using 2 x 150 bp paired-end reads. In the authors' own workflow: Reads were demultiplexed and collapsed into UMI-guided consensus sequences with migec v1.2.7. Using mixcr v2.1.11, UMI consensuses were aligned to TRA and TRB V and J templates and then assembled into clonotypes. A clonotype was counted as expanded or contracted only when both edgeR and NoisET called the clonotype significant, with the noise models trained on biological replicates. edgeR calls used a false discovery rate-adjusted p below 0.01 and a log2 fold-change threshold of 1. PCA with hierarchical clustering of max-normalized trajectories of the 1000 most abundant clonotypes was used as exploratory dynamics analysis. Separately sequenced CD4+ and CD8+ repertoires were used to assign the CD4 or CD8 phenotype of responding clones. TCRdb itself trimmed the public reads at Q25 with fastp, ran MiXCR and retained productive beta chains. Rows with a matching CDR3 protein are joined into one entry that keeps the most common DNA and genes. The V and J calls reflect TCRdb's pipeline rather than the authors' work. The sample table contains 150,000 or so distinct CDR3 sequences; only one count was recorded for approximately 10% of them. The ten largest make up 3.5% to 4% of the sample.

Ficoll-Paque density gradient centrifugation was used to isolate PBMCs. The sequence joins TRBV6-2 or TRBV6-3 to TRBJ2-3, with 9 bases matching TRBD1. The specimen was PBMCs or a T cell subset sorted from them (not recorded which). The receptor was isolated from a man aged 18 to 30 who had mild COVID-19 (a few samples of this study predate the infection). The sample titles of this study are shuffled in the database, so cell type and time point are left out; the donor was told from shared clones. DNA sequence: TGTGCCAGCAGTTTCGCCGGGACAGGGACGTGGGATACGCAGTATTTT. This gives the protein CASSFAGTGTWDTQYF.